This T cell receptor (beta chain) came from a study of T cells and Merkel cell carcinoma outcomes. Study findings and constraints: Repertoire plus T-cell density reportedly predicted Merkel cell carcinoma outcomes.

Sequencing used immunoSEQ multiplex PCR; TCRdb keeps in-frame clones, though not all of them. The sample comprises approximately 20,000 clones, roughly 82% of which are singletons, and over 3% rests with the top ten. The CDR3 length equals 16 residues, ends included. CDR1 is SGHKS and CDR2 is YYEKEE in the germline V gene (reference sequence). On this clone: Its antigen is unidentified. The DNA is left out, because the CDR3 cannot be placed on it with certainty; the CDR3 is given as TCRdb lists it.

The receptor was derived from a human donor with Merkel cell carcinoma. The chain combines TRBV5-5 with TRBJ1-1. Source material: tumor tissue from Merkel cell carcinoma. CDR3 sequence reads: CASSSSVAGWGTEAFF.